This TCR beta chain originates from a study of cytomegalovirus exposure and HLA in healthy donors. Overall study results and limits: Later work found most CMV-associated TCR beta chains apparently HLA-restricted. Previously analyzed data showed that most TCR beta V segments were productive at a frequency of about 90% or about 30%. High sensitivity and specificity were reportedly achieved when the classifier diagnosed cytomegalovirus status. CMV serostatus alone was available as immune exposure information.

This CDR3 is 17 amino acids long. V lost 7 bases to trimming and J lost 0 bases; unmatched junction nucleotides: 11. CDR1 SGHRS and CDR2 YFSETQ come from the germline V gene. Turning to this clone: Antigen: not known.

The primer mix had 60 Vbeta and 13 Jbeta primers. This table comes from immunoSEQ multiplex PCR, and its TCRdb copy is limited to in-frame clones, with some not included. The sample holds tens of thousands of clones, 70% to 80% seen once. The rearrangement uses TRBV5-1 and TRBJ2-1; 9 bases agree with TRBD2. The clonotype was recovered from a woman in her forties or fifties in good health and CMV-seropositive. The specimen sequenced was PBMCs. The CDR3 DNA follows: TGCGCCAGCGCCCCTTCCCTAGCGGGGAGCTCCTACAATGAGCAGTTCTTC. It translates to CASAPSLAGSSYNEQFF.